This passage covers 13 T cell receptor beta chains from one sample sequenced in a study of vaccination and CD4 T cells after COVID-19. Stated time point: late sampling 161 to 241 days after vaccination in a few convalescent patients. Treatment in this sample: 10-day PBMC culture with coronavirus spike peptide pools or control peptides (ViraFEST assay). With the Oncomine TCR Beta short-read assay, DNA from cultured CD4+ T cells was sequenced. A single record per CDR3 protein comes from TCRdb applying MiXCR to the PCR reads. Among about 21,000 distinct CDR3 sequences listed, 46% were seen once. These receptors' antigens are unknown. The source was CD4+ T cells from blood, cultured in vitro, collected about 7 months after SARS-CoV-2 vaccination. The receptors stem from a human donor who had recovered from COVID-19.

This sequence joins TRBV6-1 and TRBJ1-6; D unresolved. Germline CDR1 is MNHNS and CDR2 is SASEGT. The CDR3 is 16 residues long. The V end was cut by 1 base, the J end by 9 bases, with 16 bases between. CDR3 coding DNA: TGTGCCAGCAGTGAAGGGCCGGCCAACACAGCTTCACCCCTCCACTTT. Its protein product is CASSEGPANTASPLHF.

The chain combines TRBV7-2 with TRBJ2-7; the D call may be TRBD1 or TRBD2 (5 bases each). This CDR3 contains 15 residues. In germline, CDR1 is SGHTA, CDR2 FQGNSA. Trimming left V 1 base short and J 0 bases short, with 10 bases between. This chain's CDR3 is CASSLVGVSSYEQYF. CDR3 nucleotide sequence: TGTGCCAGCAGCTTAGTGGGGGTTAGCTCCTACGAGCAGTACTTC. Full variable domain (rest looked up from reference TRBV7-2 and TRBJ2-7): GAGVSQSPSNKVTEKGKDVELRCDPISGHTALYWYRQSLGQGLEFLIYFQGNSAPDKSGLPSDRFSAERTGGSVSTLTIQRTQQEDSAVYLCASSLVGVSSYEQYFGPGTRLTVT.

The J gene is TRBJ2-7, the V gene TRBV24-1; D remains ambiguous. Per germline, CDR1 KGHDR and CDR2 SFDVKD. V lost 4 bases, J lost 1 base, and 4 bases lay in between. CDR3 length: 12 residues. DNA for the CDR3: TGTGCCACCAGTGACAGGTCCTACGAGCAGTACTTC. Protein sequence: CATSDRSYEQYF.

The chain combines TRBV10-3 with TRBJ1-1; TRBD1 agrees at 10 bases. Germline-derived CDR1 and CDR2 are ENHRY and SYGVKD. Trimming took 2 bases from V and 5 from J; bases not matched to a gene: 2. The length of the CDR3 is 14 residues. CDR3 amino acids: CAISEDRGRTEAFF. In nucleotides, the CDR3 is TGTGCCATCAGTGAGGACAGGGGGCGTACTGAAGCTTTCTTT.

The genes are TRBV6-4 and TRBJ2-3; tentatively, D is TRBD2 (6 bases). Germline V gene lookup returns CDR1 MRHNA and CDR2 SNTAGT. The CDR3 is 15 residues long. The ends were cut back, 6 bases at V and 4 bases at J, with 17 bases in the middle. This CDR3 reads CASSAGTPYSDTQYF. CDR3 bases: TGTGCCAGCAGCGCCGGGACTCCTTACTCAGATACGCAGTATTTT.

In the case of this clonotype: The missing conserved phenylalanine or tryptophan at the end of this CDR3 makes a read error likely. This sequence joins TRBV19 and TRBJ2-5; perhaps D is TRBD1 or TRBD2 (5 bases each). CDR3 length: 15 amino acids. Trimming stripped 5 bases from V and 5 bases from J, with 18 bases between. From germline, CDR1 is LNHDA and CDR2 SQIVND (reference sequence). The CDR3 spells CASSPPGLRGETQYL. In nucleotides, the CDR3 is TGTGCCAGTAGTCCGCCGGGCTTGAGGGGCGAGACCCAGTACCTC.

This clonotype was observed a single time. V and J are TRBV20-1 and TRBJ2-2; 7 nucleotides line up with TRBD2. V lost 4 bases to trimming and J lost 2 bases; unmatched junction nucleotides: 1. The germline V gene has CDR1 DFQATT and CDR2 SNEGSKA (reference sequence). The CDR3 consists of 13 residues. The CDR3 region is CSATGGNTGELFF. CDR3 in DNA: TGCAGTGCTACGGGGGGTAACACCGGGGAGCTGTTTTTT.

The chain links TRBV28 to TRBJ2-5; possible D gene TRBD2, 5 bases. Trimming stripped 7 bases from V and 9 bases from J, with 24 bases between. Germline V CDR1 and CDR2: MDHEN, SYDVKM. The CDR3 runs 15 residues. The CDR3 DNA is TGTGCCAGCACCCCACTTTCATCGACACGCGGGCCCCAGTACTTC. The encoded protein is CASTPLSSTRGPQYF.

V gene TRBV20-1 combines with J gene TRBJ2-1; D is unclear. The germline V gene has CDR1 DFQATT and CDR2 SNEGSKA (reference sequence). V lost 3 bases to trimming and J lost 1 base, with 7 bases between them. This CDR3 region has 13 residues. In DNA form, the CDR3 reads TGCAGTGCTAGCGTGGAATCCTACAATGAGCAGTTCTTC. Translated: CSASVESYNEQFF.

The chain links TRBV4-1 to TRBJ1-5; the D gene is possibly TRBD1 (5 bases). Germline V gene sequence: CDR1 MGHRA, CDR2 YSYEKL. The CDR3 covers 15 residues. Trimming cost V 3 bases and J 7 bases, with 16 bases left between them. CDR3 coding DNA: TGCGCCAGCAGCCACCTCAGGGAGGCCGGCCAGCCCCAGCATTTT. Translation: CASSHLREAGQPQHF.

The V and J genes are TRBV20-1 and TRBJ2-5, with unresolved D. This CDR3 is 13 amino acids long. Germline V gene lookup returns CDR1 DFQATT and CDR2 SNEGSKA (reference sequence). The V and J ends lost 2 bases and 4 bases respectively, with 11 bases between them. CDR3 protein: CSARRWIGETQYF. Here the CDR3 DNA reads TGCAGTGCTAGACGGTGGATAGGAGAGACCCAGTACTTC.

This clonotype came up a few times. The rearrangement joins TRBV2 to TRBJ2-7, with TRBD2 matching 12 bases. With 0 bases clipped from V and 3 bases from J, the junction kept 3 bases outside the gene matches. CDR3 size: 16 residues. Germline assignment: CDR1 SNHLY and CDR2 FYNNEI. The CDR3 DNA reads TGTGCCAGCAGTGAAGCCGGACTAGCGGGGAGCTACGAGCAGTACTTC. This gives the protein CASSEAGLAGSYEQYF.

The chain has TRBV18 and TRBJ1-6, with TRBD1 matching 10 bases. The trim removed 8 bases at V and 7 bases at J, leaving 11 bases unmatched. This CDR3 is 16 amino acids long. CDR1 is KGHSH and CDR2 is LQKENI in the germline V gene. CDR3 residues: CASRLGQGYSNSPLHF. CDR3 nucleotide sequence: TGTGCCAGCCGGTTGGGACAGGGGTATTCGAATTCACCCCTCCACTTT.